Below, 25 T cell receptor beta chains from the same sample are listed, as sequenced in a study of T-cell reconstitution after alpha-beta-depleted transplantation in children. TCRbeta library preparation incorporated unique molecular identifiers. TCRdb re-called the PCR reads through MiXCR, storing one row per CDR3 protein. The top ten clones hold 27% of a sample with 350,000 to 500,000 distinct CDR3 sequences, roughly 43% of them seen once. This sample comprised PBMCs, obtained before TCRalphabeta/CD19-depleted stem cell transplant. These receptors were taken from a girl aged 2 to 10 with aplastic anemia, due to receive a stem cell transplant.

The chain combines TRBV20-1 with TRBJ1-2, with D unclear. The CDR3 has 13 residues. Germline V lookup: CDR1 DFQATT, CDR2 SNEGSKA (reference sequence). Between the trimmed V and J ends, which lost 0 bases and 6 bases, there was a span of 11 bases. In DNA form, the CDR3 reads TGCAGTGCTAGAGATCCGAGAGCTAATGGCTACACCTTC. Its protein is CSARDPRANGYTF.

The sample holds many counts of this clonotype. The rearrangement joins TRBV20-1 to TRBJ2-1, with 10 bases aligning to TRBD2. The CDR3 spans 14 residues. J lost 7 bases, V lost 6 bases, and 9 bases had no gene match. Germline loops: CDR1 DFQATT, CDR2 SNEGSKA (reference sequence). The CDR3 DNA sequence: TGCAGTGCCCCCAGCGGGAGGGCCAGGAATGAGCAGTTCTTC. Translated: CSAPSGRARNEQFF.

Only a few counts were recorded for this clonotype. The chain has TRBV29-1 and TRBJ1-3; 11 bases map to TRBD1. CDR1 SQVTM and CDR2 ANQGSEA come from the germline V gene. Trimming removed 3 bases from V and 4 bases from J; junction bases left unmatched: 5. CDR3 length: 15 residues. CDR3 sequence: CSVDPDRGPGNTIYF. DNA for the CDR3: TGCAGCGTTGATCCGGACAGGGGGCCAGGAAACACCATATATTTT.

This clonotype occurred a few times. The rearrangement links TRBV20-1 to TRBJ2-1; D not certain. With 1 base removed from V and 14 bases from J, the gap between germline ends came to 12 bases. CDR1 is DFQATT and CDR2 is SNEGSKA in the germline V gene (reference sequence). The CDR3 totals 11 residues. The DNA for the CDR3 is TGCAGTGCTAGAGGTAGCCCCGCGAAGTTCTTC. Protein: CSARGSPAKFF.

The V call is TRBV5-1, the J call TRBJ2-7, with D tentatively TRBD1 (7 bases). Germline-derived CDR1 and CDR2 are SGHRS and YFSETQ. V shed 0 bases and J shed 7 bases, with 17 bases lying between them. The CDR3 consists of 15 residues. CDR3 nucleotides: TGCGCCAGCAGCTTGGGCGGAGGGGGCTCACGGGAGCAGTACTTC. Protein: CASSLGGGGSREQYF.

Concerning this clonotype: Given a much more abundant clone one base away, this may be a read error. The chain is built from TRBV7-2 and TRBJ2-7; no reliable D call. Trimming cost V 6 bases and J 3 bases, with 9 bases left between them. The germline V gene encodes CDR1 SGHTA and CDR2 FQGNSA. The CDR3 is made up of 12 amino acids. Written as DNA, the CDR3 is TGTGCCAGCAGATCACAGAACTACGAGCAGTACTTC. Amino acid sequence: CASRSQNYEQYF.

This clonotype was seen ten or more times. The V call is TRBV5-1, the J call TRBJ2-3; possibly TRBD2 for D (5 bases). Germline V lookup: CDR1 SGHRS, CDR2 YFSETQ. This CDR3 spans 14 amino acids. The germline V and J ends were trimmed by 1 base and 2 bases, with 8 bases remaining between them. CDR3 residues: CASSLQRNTDTQYF. The CDR3 DNA reads as TGCGCCAGCAGCTTGCAGCGGAACACAGATACGCAGTATTTT.

The chain uses TRBV11-2 and TRBJ2-7; 12 nucleotides line up with TRBD2. V lost 4 bases, J lost 0 bases, and 7 bases stayed unmatched. This CDR3 has 17 amino acids. Germline V gene data show CDR1 as SGHAT and CDR2 as FQNNGV. CDR3 protein: CASSYRLAGASSYEQYF. Written as DNA, the CDR3 is TGTGCCAGCAGCTACCGACTAGCGGGGGCCAGCTCCTACGAGCAGTACTTC.

The J gene is TRBJ2-3, the V gene TRBV12-5; unclear D gene. Germline CDR1 is LGHNT and CDR2 is FRNRAP. Trimming took off 8 bases at V and 7 bases at J, with 16 bases between the two ends. The CDR3 has 13 residues. The CDR3 DNA is TGTGCTAGTCAACCGGGTACGGCATATACGCAGTATTTT. Its translation: CASQPGTAYTQYF.

Worth noting for this clonotype: Given a much more abundant clone one base away, this may be a read error. The chain employs TRBV20-1 and TRBJ2-5; 9 bases are shared with TRBD2. The J segment lost 1 base and the V segment lost 4 bases, leaving 1 base of the junction unmatched. Germline CDR1 is DFQATT and CDR2 is SNEGSKA (reference sequence). This CDR3 has 13 residues. The CDR3 spells CSAKAGGQETQYF. In DNA, the CDR3 is TGCAGTGCTAAAGCGGGGGGCCAAGAGACCCAGTACTTC.

The rearrangement joins TRBV7-8 to TRBJ2-1, with D unclear. The V and J ends lost 5 bases and 4 bases respectively, with 9 bases between them. This CDR3 has 13 amino acids. Germline lookup yields CDR1 SGHVS and CDR2 FQNEAQ. The CDR3 region is CASSTRAYNEQFF. The CDR3 DNA is TGTGCCAGCAGCACCCGGGCGTACAATGAGCAGTTCTTC. Full variable domain (rest looked up from reference TRBV7-8 and TRBJ2-1): GAGVSQSPRYKVAKRGQDVALRCDPISGHVSLFWYQQALGQGPEFLTYFQNEAQLDKSGLPSDRFFAERPEGSVSTLKIQRTQQEDSAVYLCASSTRAYNEQFFGPGTRLTVL.

This clonotype was observed at least ten times. V gene TRBV28 combines with J gene TRBJ2-7; no reliable D call. The V gene's germline CDR1 is MDHEN and CDR2 SYDVKM. This CDR3 spans 12 amino acids. V gave up 2 bases and J gave up 3 bases, with 5 bases separating them. Written as DNA, the CDR3 is TGTGCCAGCAGTTTAACGGACTACGAGCAGTACTTC. It encodes CASSLTDYEQYF.

The V and J genes are TRBV7-2 and TRBJ2-1, with 10 bases that match TRBD2. Germline V CDR1 and CDR2: SGHTA, FQGNSA. This CDR3 has 17 amino acids. The V gene end was trimmed by 2 bases and the J gene end by 6 bases; junction bases not matched to a gene: 10. The DNA for the CDR3 is TGTGCCAGCAGCTTATCCCCTAGCGGGAGTAGGTCCAATGAGCAGTTCTTC. Translating it yields CASSLSPSGSRSNEQFF.

This clonotype was seen repeatedly, ten times or more. V usage is TRBV20-1 and J usage is TRBJ2-1; D unresolved. The CDR3 is made up of 14 amino acids. The germline CDR1 and CDR2 sequences are DFQATT and SNEGSKA (reference sequence). Trimming pared 0 bases from V and 4 bases from J, leaving 10 bases between. The CDR3 reads CSARDRAFYNEQFF. The CDR3 nucleotides read TGCAGTGCTAGAGATCGGGCGTTTTACAATGAGCAGTTCTTC.

About this clonotype: An end of the junction differs from the germline gene, which may be a read error. V gene TRBV5-1 combines with J gene TRBJ2-1; TRBD2 matches at 7 bases. Germline V gene sequence: CDR1 SGHRS, CDR2 YFSETQ. The CDR3 contains 11 residues. This CDR3 is CASSVNGRMIF. The CDR3, as DNA: TGCGCCAGCAGTGTTAACGGGAGGATGATCTTC.

This clonotype was seen at least ten times. This rearrangement joins TRBV5-1 to TRBJ2-7, with a tentative D call TRBD2 (6 bases). The CDR3 extends over 12 amino acids. CDR1 and CDR2 from the germline V gene are SGHRS and YFSETQ. V shed 3 bases and J shed 11 bases, with 15 bases lying between them. CDR3 sequence reads: CASSSRDSGEYF. The DNA for the CDR3 is TGCGCCAGCAGCTCCCGCGATAGCGGAGAGTACTTC.

This clonotype was found many times. V gene TRBV9 combines with J gene TRBJ1-4, with a possible D match to TRBD1 (6 bases). The CDR3 runs 15 residues. Germline CDR1 is SGDLS and CDR2 is YYNGEE. V lost 0 bases and J 5 bases, leaving 11 bases between the germline ends. The CDR3 region is CASSVATGTNEKLFF. CDR3 nucleotides: TGTGCCAGCAGCGTAGCTACAGGGACGAATGAAAAACTGTTTTTT.

This clonotype appeared many times. This chain links TRBV5-1 with TRBJ2-3; TRBD1 aligns across 8 bases. Germline V gene sequence: CDR1 SGHRS, CDR2 YFSETQ. The CDR3 consists of 13 residues. V lost 3 bases to trimming and J lost 6 bases; unmatched junction nucleotides: 3. The CDR3 DNA reads as TGCGCCAGCAGCTGGAACAGGGGGGATACGCAGTATTTT. This sequence encodes CASSWNRGDTQYF.

V usage is TRBV7-9 and J usage is TRBJ1-2; 8 nucleotides agree with TRBD1. With V trimmed by 4 bases and J by 14 bases, 9 bases remained unmatched. The CDR3 is made up of 12 amino acids. Germline CDR1 and CDR2: SEHNR and FQNEAQ (reference sequence). The CDR3 region has the DNA TGTGCCAGCAGCTCCGACAGGGGAGCGGGAACCTTC. Protein: CASSSDRGAGTF.

This clonotype was observed a handful of times. The chain has TRBV11-2 and TRBJ2-7, with 9 bases aligning to TRBD1. Germline-derived CDR1 and CDR2 are SGHAT and FQNNGV. There are 17 residues in the CDR3. Unmatched junction bases numbered 9, after V lost 3 bases and J lost 0 bases. CDR3 region: CASSLTGGPRGSYEQYF. As DNA, the CDR3 is TGTGCCAGCAGCTTGACAGGGGGTCCGAGGGGCTCCTACGAGCAGTACTTC.

This chain uses TRBV5-6 with TRBJ1-3; no clear D gene. CDR3 size: 14 residues. Trimming stripped 1 base from V and 0 bases from J, with 5 bases between. Germline CDR1 reads SGHDT; CDR2 reads YYEEEE. The CDR3 nucleotides read TGTGCCAGCAGCTTGCGATCCTCTGGAAACACCATATATTTT. It encodes CASSLRSSGNTIYF.

The gene calls are TRBV20-1 and TRBJ1-5, with D uncertain. This CDR3 region has 15 residues. The V gene's germline CDR1 is DFQATT and CDR2 SNEGSKA (reference sequence). Trimming stripped 3 bases from V and 2 bases from J, with 14 bases between. The CDR3 DNA is TGCAGTGCTAGGGTGAATCGGAAGGGCAATCAGCCCCAGCATTTT. Protein: CSARVNRKGNQPQHF.

This clonotype was counted at least ten times. The CDR3 loop is CASSTSGGEYYEQYF. CDR3 nucleotide sequence: TGTGCCAGCAGCACTAGCGGGGGAGAGTACTACGAGCAGTACTTC. The chain combines TRBV5-5 with TRBJ2-7; 11 bases match TRBD2. V lost 4 bases to trimming and J lost 3 bases; unmatched junction nucleotides: 6. Germline-derived CDR1 and CDR2 are SGHKS and YYEKEE (reference sequence). There are 15 residues in the CDR3.

This clonotype was counted at least ten times. V usage is TRBV6-1 and J usage is TRBJ1-1; D is uncertain. The V end lost 9 bases, the J end lost 3 bases, and 17 bases lay between the germline ends. CDR1 is MNHNS and CDR2 is SASEGT in the germline V gene. The CDR3 is 14 amino acids. The CDR3 DNA reads TGTGCCAGTGAAGATAACTCCCGGGACACTGAAGCTTTCTTT. This sequence encodes CASEDNSRDTEAFF.

A few counts support this clonotype. The chain uses TRBV24-1 and TRBJ2-7; D is perhaps TRBD1 (5 bases). The CDR3 is 15 amino acids. Trimming left V 3 bases short and J 1 base short, with 12 bases between. Germline values: CDR1 KGHDR, CDR2 SFDVKD. The DNA of the CDR3 is TGTGCCACCAGTGATGGGCCTGCAGGGTCCTACGAGCAGTACTTC. It encodes CATSDGPAGSYEQYF.